This entry lists 31 T cell receptor beta chains sequenced from one sample in a study of cytomegalovirus exposure and HLA in healthy donors. Profiled with immunoSEQ multiplex PCR; TCRdb holds only in-frame clones, not every one. The sample gives 55,000 to 75,000 clones, 90% to 95% of which show up once; approximately 5% is in the top ten. Sequenced: PBMCs. The receptor source for this set is a man between 18 and 29 years old in good health and CMV-seropositive.

J is TRBJ1-2 and V is TRBV4-2; 8 bases are a match to TRBD1. From germline, CDR1 is LGHNA and CDR2 YNFKEQ. With V trimmed by 3 bases and J by 0 bases, 9 bases remained unmatched. The CDR3 runs 17 residues. The CDR3 coding sequence is TGTGCCAGCAGCCATAGAGGAACAGGGGGGTCTAACTATGGCTACACCTTC. Amino acid sequence: CASSHRGTGGSNYGYTF.

The chain couples TRBV27 to TRBJ1-2, with D maybe TRBD1 (6 bases). The CDR3 length is 15 residues. Germline V lookup: CDR1 MNHEY, CDR2 SMNVEV (reference sequence). V was cut by 1 base and J by 0 bases, with 9 bases left in between. CDR3 in amino acids: CASSLYGQTNYGYTF. DNA of the CDR3: TGTGCCAGCAGTTTATACGGACAGACTAACTATGGCTACACCTTC.

This clone turned up a few times. The rearrangement joins TRBV9 to TRBJ2-6; D may be TRBD1 (5 bases). The CDR3 consists of 14 residues. Trimming removed 3 bases at V and 2 bases at J, with 6 bases between. Germline V gene lookup returns CDR1 SGDLS and CDR2 YYNGEE. CDR3 in amino acids: CASSGGPGANVLTF. The CDR3 DNA follows: TGTGCCAGCAGCGGGGGCCCTGGGGCCAACGTCCTGACTTTC. Together with reference TRBV9 and TRBJ2-6, the CDR3 gives the full variable domain: DSGVTQTPKHLITATGQRVTLRCSPRSGDLSVYWYQQSLDQGLQFLIQYYNGEERAKGNILERFSAQQFPDLHSELNLSSLELGDSALYFCASSGGPGANVLTFGAGSRLTVL.

This clone occurred a few times. This chain connects TRBV29-1 to TRBJ2-1; 10 nucleotides match TRBD2. The CDR3 has 13 residues. The germline CDR1 and CDR2 sequences are SQVTM and ANQGSEA. J gave up 10 bases and V 6 bases, and 9 bases lay outside the gene matches. The CDR3 reads CSVPLAGVNEQFF. The CDR3 nucleotides are TGCAGCGTCCCTCTAGCGGGAGTAAACGAGCAGTTCTTC.

The chain couples TRBV29-1 to TRBJ1-1; no clear D. The CDR3 loop spans 12 amino acids. The germline V gene encodes CDR1 SQVTM and CDR2 ANQGSEA. V lost 3 bases and J lost 3, with 8 bases in between. CDR3 region: CSVDDGDTEAFF. DNA for the CDR3: TGCAGCGTTGATGACGGGGACACTGAAGCTTTCTTT.

The V gene is TRBV10-3, the J gene TRBJ1-1; D unclear. CDR1 and CDR2 from the germline V gene are ENHRY and SYGVKD. V was clipped by 11 bases and J by 1 base, with 14 bases between them. This CDR3 is built from 13 residues. This CDR3 reads CAAGKEGNTEAFF. The CDR3 bases are TGTGCCGCCGGGAAAGAGGGGAACACTGAAGCTTTCTTT.

This chain uses TRBV2 with TRBJ2-1; 9 bases agree with TRBD1. Germline CDR1 reads SNHLY; CDR2 reads FYNNEI. J was trimmed by 2 bases and V by 4 bases; bases with no gene match: 3. The CDR3 contains 15 residues. The CDR3 DNA is TGTGCCAGCAGTGGTCACAGGGGGCCCTACAATGAGCAGTTCTTC. Translating gives CASSGHRGPYNEQFF.

The rearrangement joins TRBV1 to TRBJ2-3; the table's D call, TRBD2, has no DNA check behind it. TRBV1 is marked as a pseudogene. The CDR3 runs 17 residues. The chain's CDR3 is CTSSQDGLAGATDTQYF. The CDR3 region has the DNA TGCACCAGCAGCCAAGATGGACTAGCGGGAGCCACAGATACGCAGTATTTT.

The rearrangement links TRBV14 to TRBJ2-1; D may be TRBD2 (5 bases). Germline V gene data show CDR1 as SGHDN and CDR2 as FVKESK. Trimming pared 2 bases from V and 14 bases from J, leaving 10 bases between. This CDR3 has 11 residues. This CDR3 reads CASSQNGGEFF. CDR3 DNA: TGTGCCAGCAGCCAAAACGGAGGCGAGTTCTTC. Combining the CDR3 with reference TRBV14 and TRBJ2-1 gives the whole variable domain EAGVTQFPSHSVIEKGQTVTLRCDPISGHDNLYWYRRVMGKEIKFLLHFVKESKQDESGMPNNRFLAERTGGTYSTLKVQPAELEDSGVYFCASSQNGGEFFGPGTRLTVL.

This chain connects TRBV15 to TRBJ1-2; the match to TRBD1 covers 9 bases. The CDR3 is 18 amino acids. J was trimmed by 6 bases and V by 2 bases; bases with no gene match: 16. Looked up from germline, CDR1 is LNHNV and CDR2 is YYDKDF (reference sequence). The CDR3: CATSRSTGTGTLRDGYTF. In nucleotides, the CDR3 is TGTGCCACCAGCAGATCCACCGGGACAGGGACTTTAAGGGATGGCTACACCTTC.

In this sample, this clone turned up once. V gene TRBV10-1 combines with J gene TRBJ1-1, with 8 bases aligning to TRBD1. The CDR3 loop spans 14 amino acids. Germline-derived CDR1 and CDR2 are WNHNN and SYGVQD (reference sequence). Trimming removed 5 bases from V and 12 bases from J; junction bases left unmatched: 14. The CDR3 bases are TGCGCCAGCAGTAGGGACAGGTCGAACCGTGAGTCTTTCTTT. Amino acid sequence: CASSRDRSNRESFF.

The chain is built from TRBV5-1 and TRBJ2-2; no firm D call. Trimming shortened V by 5 bases and J by 0 bases, and 11 bases separated the two germline ends. The CDR3 contains 15 residues. CDR1 and CDR2 (germline): SGHRS, YFSETQ. The CDR3 DNA sequence: TGCGCCAGCAGATTCTTCGGGTCGAACACCGGGGAGCTGTTTTTT. Protein product: CASRFFGSNTGELFF.

The chain links TRBV28 to TRBJ2-7; TRBD1 matches at 8 bases. V lost 6 bases, J lost 1 base, and 5 bases stayed unmatched. This CDR3 has 14 residues. Germline values: CDR1 MDHEN, CDR2 SYDVKM. The CDR3: CASSLTGGSYEQYF. CDR3 DNA sequence: TGTGCCAGCAGCCTAACAGGGGGTTCCTACGAGCAGTACTTC.

The chain joins TRBV11-2 to TRBJ2-7; 7 bases are shared with TRBD2. CDR1 SGHAT and CDR2 FQNNGV come from the germline V gene. The CDR3 is 15 residues long. Trimming removed 0 bases from V and 3 bases from J; junction bases left unmatched: 5. CDR3 protein: CASSLDLAEVYEQYF. As DNA, the CDR3 is TGTGCCAGCAGCTTAGATCTAGCGGAGGTCTACGAGCAGTACTTC.

The V gene is TRBV6-6, the J gene TRBJ1-1; D might be TRBD1 (6 bases). The germline V gene has CDR1 MNHNY and CDR2 SVGAGI (reference sequence). V was trimmed by 7 bases and J by 4 bases, leaving 13 bases between them. This CDR3 has 13 amino acids. CDR3 in amino acids: CASNQQGATEAFF. CDR3 bases: TGTGCCAGCAACCAACAGGGTGCCACTGAAGCTTTCTTT.

This chain uses TRBV4-1 with TRBJ2-3; possible D gene TRBD1, 6 bases. Germline V lookup: CDR1 MGHRA, CDR2 YSYEKL. The germline V and J ends were trimmed by 6 bases and 5 bases, with 18 bases remaining between them. CDR3 size: 15 residues. CDR3 in DNA: TGCGCCAGCAGTCATACCCCAGGGGCCGGAGATACGCAGTATTTT. Amino acid sequence: CASSHTPGAGDTQYF.

This chain connects TRBV18 to TRBJ2-7; D possibly corresponds to TRBD1 (7 bases). V dropped 2 bases and J dropped 4 bases, with 21 bases sitting between them. The length of the CDR3 is 17 residues. In germline, CDR1 is KGHSH, CDR2 LQKENI. The CDR3 bases are TGTGCCAGCTCACCAAAATTTGGGGGGACAGCTAAATACGAGCAGTACTTC. Encoded protein: CASSPKFGGTAKYEQYF.

With respect to this clone: One end of the junction varies from germline; a read error may be responsible. J is TRBJ2-7 and V is TRBV6-5, with unresolved D. Germline V lookup: CDR1 MNHEY, CDR2 SVGAGI. The CDR3 extends over 11 amino acids. For the CDR3, the DNA is TGTGCCAGCAGTTACTCCAACGAGCAGTACTTC. Its translation: CASSYSNEQYF.

The chain carries TRBV27 and TRBJ2-7; TRBD2 aligns across 14 bases. This CDR3 has 16 amino acids. Germline V gene data show CDR1 as MNHEY and CDR2 as SMNVEV (reference sequence). Trimming removed 2 bases from V and 4 bases from J; junction bases left unmatched: 4. In nucleotides, the CDR3 is TGTGCCAGCAGTTTAGGACTAGCGGGAGGAGGGTACGAGCAGTACTTC. Protein sequence: CASSLGLAGGGYEQYF.

The CDR3 DNA reads as TGTGCCAGCAGCCCTACTACCCAAGATACGCAGTATTTT. This gives the protein CASSPTTQDTQYF. J is TRBJ2-3 and V is TRBV9; D unclear. Trimming cost V 4 bases and J 5 bases, with 11 bases left between them. This CDR3 spans 13 amino acids. The V gene's germline CDR1 is SGDLS and CDR2 YYNGEE. The full variable domain, its missing parts supplied by reference TRBV9 and TRBJ2-3, is DSGVTQTPKHLITATGQRVTLRCSPRSGDLSVYWYQQSLDQGLQFLIQYYNGEERAKGNILERFSAQQFPDLHSELNLSSLELGDSALYFCASSPTTQDTQYFGPGTRLTVL.

The table lists this clone with a count of one. The rearrangement links TRBV30 to TRBJ2-1, with 8 positions matching TRBD2. The CDR3 consists of 15 residues. V gave up 4 bases and J gave up 0 bases; unmatched junction bases: 5. The germline CDR1 and CDR2 sequences are GTSNPN and SVGIG (reference sequence). The CDR3 region has the DNA TGTGCCTGGAATAGCGGGAAAAGCTCCTACAATGAGCAGTTCTTC. Protein: CAWNSGKSSYNEQFF.

The V call is TRBV27, the J call TRBJ1-1; D not resolved. From germline, CDR1 is MNHEY and CDR2 SMNVEV (reference sequence). V lost 6 bases to trimming and J lost 0 bases, with 11 bases between them. This CDR3 region has 14 residues. Written as DNA, the CDR3 is TGTGCCAGCAGGCGGTCGGCCTTGAACACTGAAGCTTTCTTT. This encodes CASRRSALNTEAFF.

This sequence joins TRBV7-6 and TRBJ2-7, with TRBD1 as a possible D gene (6 bases). Germline values: CDR1 SGHVS, CDR2 FNYEAQ. Trimming removed 2 bases from V and 4 bases from J, with 9 bases in between. This CDR3 is 13 amino acids long. CDR3 loop: CASSLSGVYEQYF. The DNA of the CDR3 is TGTGCCAGCAGCTTATCAGGGGTGTACGAGCAGTACTTC.

The chain uses TRBV6-4 and TRBJ2-1; 13 bases line up with TRBD2. CDR3 size: 17 residues. Germline V gene lookup returns CDR1 MRHNA and CDR2 SNTAGT. The trim removed 4 bases at V and 6 bases at J, leaving 9 bases unmatched. The CDR3 is CASSGTSGRAFINEQFF. The CDR3 DNA reads TGTGCCAGCAGTGGTACTAGCGGGAGGGCCTTTATCAATGAGCAGTTCTTC.

The rearrangement links TRBV4-2 to TRBJ1-3; 12 positions match TRBD1. The CDR3 runs to 19 residues. Germline CDR1 LGHNA, CDR2 YNFKEQ. V lost 4 bases and J lost 1; bases outside the gene matches: 11. The CDR3 reads CASSRTGQGAIFSGNTIYF. In nucleotides, the CDR3 is TGTGCCAGCAGCCGAACGGGACAGGGGGCGATCTTTTCTGGAAACACCATATATTTT.

The chain joins TRBV11-2 to TRBJ1-2; 7 bases map to TRBD1. J lost 11 bases, V lost 6 bases, and 9 bases had no gene match. Germline CDR1 reads SGHAT; CDR2 reads FQNNGV. CDR3 size: 12 residues. The CDR3, as DNA: TGTGCCAGCAGAAGTACAGGGGTGGGATACACCTTC. As protein: CASRSTGVGYTF.

The V and J genes are TRBV6-5 and TRBJ1-4; 7 bases agree with TRBD1. There are 16 residues in the CDR3. V lost 1 base to trimming and J lost 3 bases; unmatched junction nucleotides: 5. The V gene's germline CDR1 is MNHEY and CDR2 SVGAGI. The CDR3 is CASSYLQGRSNEKLFF. The CDR3 nucleotides read TGTGCCAGCAGTTACTTACAGGGGCGTTCTAATGAAAAACTGTTTTTT.

The J gene is TRBJ1-2, the V gene TRBV12-5; 7 bases map to TRBD1. J was trimmed by 8 bases and V by 6 bases; bases with no gene match: 9. The CDR3 spans 13 residues. The germline CDR1 and CDR2 sequences are LGHNT and FRNRAP. Here the CDR3 DNA reads TGTGCTAGTGGCTTAACAGGGGTGGGGGGCTACACCTTC. Protein: CASGLTGVGGYTF.

For the CDR3, the DNA is TGCGCCAGCAGCTTGACCGGAACAGTCACAAAATACATGAACACTGAAGCTTTCTTT. This gives the protein CASSLTGTVTKYMNTEAFF. The chain combines TRBV5-1 with TRBJ1-1; D unclear. Between the trimmed V and J ends, which lost 1 base and 0 bases, there was a span of 22 bases. Germline V lookup: CDR1 SGHRS, CDR2 YFSETQ. This CDR3 is 19 amino acids long.

V is TRBV29-1 and J is TRBJ2-1, with 14 bases identical to TRBD2. This CDR3 region has 15 residues. Unmatched junction bases numbered 9, after V lost 5 bases and J lost 9 bases. Germline assignment: CDR1 SQVTM and CDR2 ANQGSEA. This chain's CDR3 is CSVSNRLAGGSEQFF. In nucleotides, the CDR3 is TGCAGCGTTTCGAATCGACTAGCGGGAGGGAGTGAGCAGTTCTTC.

The chain uses TRBV19 and TRBJ2-7, with D uncertain. Trimming shortened V by 8 bases and J by 1 base, and 15 bases separated the two germline ends. CDR1 LNHDA and CDR2 SQIVND come from the germline V gene (reference sequence). This CDR3 is built from 14 residues. The CDR3 here is CASSTVLTSYEQYF. In DNA, the CDR3 is TGTGCCAGTTCGACTGTACTCACATCCTACGAGCAGTACTTC.